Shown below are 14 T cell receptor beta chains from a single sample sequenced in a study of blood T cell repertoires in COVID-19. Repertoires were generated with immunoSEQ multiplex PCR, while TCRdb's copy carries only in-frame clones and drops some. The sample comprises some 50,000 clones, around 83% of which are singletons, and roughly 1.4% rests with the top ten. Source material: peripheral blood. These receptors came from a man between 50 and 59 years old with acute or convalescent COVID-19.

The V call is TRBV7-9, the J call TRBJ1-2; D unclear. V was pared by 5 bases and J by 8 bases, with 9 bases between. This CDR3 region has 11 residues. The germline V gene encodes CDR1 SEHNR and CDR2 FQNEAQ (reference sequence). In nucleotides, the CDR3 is TGTGCCAGCAGCAACACCTTCGGCTACACCTTC. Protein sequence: CASSNTFGYTF. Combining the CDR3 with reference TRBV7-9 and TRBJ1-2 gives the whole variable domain DTGVSQNPRHKITKRGQNVTFRCDPISEHNRLYWYRQTLGQGPEFLTYFQNEAQLEKSRLLSDRFSAERPKGSFSTLEIQRTEQGDSAMYLCASSNTFGYTFGSGTRLTVV.

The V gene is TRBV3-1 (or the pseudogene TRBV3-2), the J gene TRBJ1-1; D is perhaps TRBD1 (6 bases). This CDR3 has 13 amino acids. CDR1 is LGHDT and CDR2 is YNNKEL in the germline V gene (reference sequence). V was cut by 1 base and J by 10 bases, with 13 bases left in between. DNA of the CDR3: TGTGCCAGCAGCCAAGCACAGGGTTACGGAGCTTTCTTT. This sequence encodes CASSQAQGYGAFF.

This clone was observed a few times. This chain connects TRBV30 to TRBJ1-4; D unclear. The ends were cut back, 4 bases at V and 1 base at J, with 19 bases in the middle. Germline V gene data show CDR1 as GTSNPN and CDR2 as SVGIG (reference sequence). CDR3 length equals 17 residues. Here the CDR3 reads CAWKPPGHRGTNEKLFF. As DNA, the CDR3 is TGTGCCTGGAAGCCCCCCGGGCACCGGGGAACTAATGAAAAACTGTTTTTT.

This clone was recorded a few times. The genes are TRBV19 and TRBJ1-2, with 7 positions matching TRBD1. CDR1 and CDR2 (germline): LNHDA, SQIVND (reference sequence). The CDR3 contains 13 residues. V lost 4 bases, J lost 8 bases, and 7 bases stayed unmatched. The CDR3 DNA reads TGTGCCAGTAGTACGAGACAGGGACTCGGCTACACCTTC. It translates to CASSTRQGLGYTF.

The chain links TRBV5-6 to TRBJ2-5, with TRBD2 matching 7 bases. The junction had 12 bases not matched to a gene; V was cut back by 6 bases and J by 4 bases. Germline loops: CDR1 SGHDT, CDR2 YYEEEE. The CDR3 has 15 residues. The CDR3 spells CASINWGGTGETQYF. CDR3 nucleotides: TGTGCCAGCATCAACTGGGGGGGAACCGGAGAGACCCAGTACTTC.

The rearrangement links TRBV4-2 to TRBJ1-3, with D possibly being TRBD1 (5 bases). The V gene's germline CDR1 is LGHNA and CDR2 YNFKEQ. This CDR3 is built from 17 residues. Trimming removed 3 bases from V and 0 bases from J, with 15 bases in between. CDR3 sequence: CASSHGGSGASGNTIYF. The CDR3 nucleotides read TGTGCCAGCAGCCATGGGGGGTCAGGCGCCTCTGGAAACACCATATATTTT.

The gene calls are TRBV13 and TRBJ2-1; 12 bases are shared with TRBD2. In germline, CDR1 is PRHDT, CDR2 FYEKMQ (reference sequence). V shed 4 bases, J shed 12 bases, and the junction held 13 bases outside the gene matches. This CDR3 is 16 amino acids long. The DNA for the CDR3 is TGTGCCAGCAGCTGGGGCCTGGCTAGCGGGGGGGTAGGGCAGTTCTTC. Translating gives CASSWGLASGGVGQFF.

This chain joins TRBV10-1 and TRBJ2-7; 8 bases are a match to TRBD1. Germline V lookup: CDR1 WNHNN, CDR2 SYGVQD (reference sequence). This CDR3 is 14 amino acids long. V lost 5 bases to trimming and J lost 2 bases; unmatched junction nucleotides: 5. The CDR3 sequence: CASSSGTGTYEQYF. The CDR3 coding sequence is TGCGCCAGCAGTTCCGGGACAGGAACCTACGAGCAGTACTTC.

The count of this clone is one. Here the CDR3 reads CASSQDLRTRGRGNEQFF. The CDR3 DNA follows: TGCGCCAGCAGCCAAGATTTGAGGACCAGGGGGCGAGGCAATGAGCAGTTCTTC. The chain combines TRBV4-1 with TRBJ2-1; TRBD1 matches 8 bases. Losses at the gene ends were 0 bases for V and 6 bases for J; bases not matched to a gene: 13. Germline CDR1 and CDR2: MGHRA and YSYEKL. The CDR3 contains 18 residues.

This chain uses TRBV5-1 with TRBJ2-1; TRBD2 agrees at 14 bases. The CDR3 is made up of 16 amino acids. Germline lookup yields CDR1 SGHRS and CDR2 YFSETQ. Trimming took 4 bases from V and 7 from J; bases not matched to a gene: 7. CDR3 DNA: TGCGCCAGCAGCAGGGGGACTAGCGGGAGTTCGAATGAGCAGTTCTTC. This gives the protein CASSRGTSGSSNEQFF.

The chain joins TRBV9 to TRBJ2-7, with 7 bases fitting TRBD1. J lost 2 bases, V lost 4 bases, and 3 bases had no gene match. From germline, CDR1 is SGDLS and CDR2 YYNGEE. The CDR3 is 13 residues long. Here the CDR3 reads CASSSDRAYEQYF. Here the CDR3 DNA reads TGTGCCAGCAGCTCCGACAGGGCCTACGAGCAGTACTTC.

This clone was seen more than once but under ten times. The CDR3 reads CSVEDTSYGYTF. CDR3 in DNA: TGCAGCGTTGAGGACACCTCCTATGGCTACACCTTC. This chain connects TRBV29-1 to TRBJ1-2; D might be TRBD1 (5 bases). Trimming took off 3 bases at V and 4 bases at J, with 9 bases between the two ends. The CDR3 is 12 amino acids. Looked up from germline, CDR1 is SQVTM and CDR2 is ANQGSEA.

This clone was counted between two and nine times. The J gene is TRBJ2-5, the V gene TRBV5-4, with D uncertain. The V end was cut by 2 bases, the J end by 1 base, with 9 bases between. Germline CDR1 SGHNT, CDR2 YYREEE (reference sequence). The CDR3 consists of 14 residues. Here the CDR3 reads CASSLRRGQETQYF. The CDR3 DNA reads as TGTGCCAGCAGCTTAAGGCGCGGCCAAGAGACCCAGTACTTC.

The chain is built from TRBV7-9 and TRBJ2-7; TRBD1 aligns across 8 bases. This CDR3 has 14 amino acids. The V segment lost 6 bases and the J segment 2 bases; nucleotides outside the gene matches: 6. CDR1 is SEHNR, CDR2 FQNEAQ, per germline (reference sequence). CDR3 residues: CASSAGDRPYEQYF. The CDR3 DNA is TGTGCCAGCAGTGCAGGGGACAGGCCCTACGAGCAGTACTTC.